These 10 T cell receptor beta chains were all obtained from the same sample, sequenced in a study of blood T cell repertoires in COVID-19. Libraries were prepared by immunoSEQ multiplex PCR; TCRdb keeps only in-frame clonotypes and omits some of them. The sample records some 83,000 clones, approximately 82% being singletons. Sequenced input: peripheral blood. These receptors were taken from a human donor in a cohort sampled during active COVID-19.

This clone was recorded many times. This specimen includes other DNA sequences encoding the same CDR3. This chain joins TRBV28 and TRBJ1-2; D is undetermined. CDR1 is MDHEN, CDR2 SYDVKM, per germline. With 2 bases removed from V and 2 bases from J, the gap between germline ends came to 6 bases. The CDR3 is made up of 13 amino acids. The CDR3 coding sequence is TGTGCCAGCAGTTTAGGCGGCAACTATGGCTACACCTTC. Translating gives CASSLGGNYGYTF.

The gene calls are TRBV19 and TRBJ1-1, with D unclear. The germline V gene encodes CDR1 LNHDA and CDR2 SQIVND (reference sequence). Trimming took off 5 bases at V and 1 base at J, with 11 bases between the two ends. CDR3 size: 14 residues. As DNA, the CDR3 is TGTGCCAGTAGTGTTTTCAGACAGAACACTGAAGCTTTCTTT. Its protein is CASSVFRQNTEAFF.

The chain links TRBV28 to TRBJ2-7, with D perhaps matching TRBD2 (6 bases). CDR1 and CDR2 (germline): MDHEN, SYDVKM. This CDR3 has 14 residues. The V and J ends lost 6 bases and 0 bases respectively, with 12 bases between them. The DNA of the CDR3 is TGTGCCAGCAGGCCGGGACTGAGCTCCTACGAGCAGTACTTC. It is translated as CASRPGLSSYEQYF. Full variable domain (rest looked up from reference TRBV28 and TRBJ2-7): DVKVTQSSRYLVKRTGEKVFLECVQDMDHENMFWYRQDPGLGLRLIYFSYDVKMKEKGDIPEGYSVSREKKERFSLILESASTNQTSMYLCASRPGLSSYEQYFGPGTRLTVT.

This clone occurred a few times. The rearrangement links TRBV14 to TRBJ2-2, with D perhaps TRBD2 (5 bases). Germline loops: CDR1 SGHDN, CDR2 FVKESK. Deletions cut 6 bases from V and 4 bases from J, with 15 bases between. CDR3 length: 15 residues. CDR3 in amino acids: CASSGDLAGTGELFF. DNA for the CDR3: TGTGCCAGCAGTGGGGATTTGGCGGGCACCGGGGAGCTGTTTTTT.

This rearrangement joins TRBV2 to TRBJ1-2; no definite D call. The CDR3 is 16 residues long. Germline V lookup: CDR1 SNHLY, CDR2 FYNNEI. With 0 bases removed from V and 5 bases from J, the gap between germline ends came to 16 bases. The CDR3, as DNA: TGTGCCAGCAGTGAAGCGCTAGGAAGAGGGCGGTATGGCTACACCTTC. Its translation: CASSEALGRGRYGYTF.

This clone showed up just a few times. The chain carries TRBV5-4 and TRBJ1-1; D remains unclear. The V end lost 5 bases, the J end lost 1 base, and 12 bases lay between the germline ends. The CDR3 has 14 residues. Germline CDR1 is SGHNT and CDR2 is YYREEE (reference sequence). In nucleotides, the CDR3 is TGTGCCAGCAGGAGGGAATTTTCGAACACTGAAGCTTTCTTT. Translated, it gives CASRREFSNTEAFF.

The chain joins TRBV27 to TRBJ2-1; the D is unclear. V lost 3 bases, J lost 10 bases, and 7 bases lay in between. Germline V gene sequence: CDR1 MNHEY, CDR2 SMNVEV (reference sequence). CDR3 length: 11 amino acids. DNA for the CDR3: TGTGCCAGCAGTTTTCCATCCGAGCAGTTCTTC. This encodes CASSFPSEQFF.

The rearrangement uses TRBV2 and TRBJ2-2, with D unresolved. Trimming took 4 bases from V and 0 from J, leaving 9 bases between them. CDR3 length equals 15 residues. CDR1 is SNHLY and CDR2 is FYNNEI in the germline V gene. The CDR3 DNA reads TGTGCCAGCAGTGTCCCCTTGTCGAACACCGGGGAGCTGTTTTTT. Its translation: CASSVPLSNTGELFF.

V usage is TRBV19 and J usage is TRBJ1-2; TRBD1 matches 8 bases. The CDR3 loop spans 14 amino acids. V dropped 6 bases and J dropped 8; count of bases not matched to a gene: 11. Germline V gives CDR1 LNHDA, CDR2 SQIVND (reference sequence). The CDR3 region is CASRSPGQAAGYTF. The CDR3 nucleotides read TGTGCCAGTAGGAGCCCGGGACAGGCGGCGGGCTACACCTTC.

Judged by abundance, this clone is medium-sized. The chain couples TRBV6-2 or TRBV6-3 to TRBJ2-4; 8 nucleotides agree with TRBD2. The ends lost 2 bases at V and 5 bases at J; junction bases unmatched: 5. Germline V gene data show CDR1 as MNHEY and CDR2 as SVGEGT. The CDR3 is 15 residues long. The CDR3 reads CASSYGASGQNIQYF. For the CDR3, the DNA is TGTGCCAGCAGTTACGGGGCTAGCGGGCAAAACATTCAGTACTTC.